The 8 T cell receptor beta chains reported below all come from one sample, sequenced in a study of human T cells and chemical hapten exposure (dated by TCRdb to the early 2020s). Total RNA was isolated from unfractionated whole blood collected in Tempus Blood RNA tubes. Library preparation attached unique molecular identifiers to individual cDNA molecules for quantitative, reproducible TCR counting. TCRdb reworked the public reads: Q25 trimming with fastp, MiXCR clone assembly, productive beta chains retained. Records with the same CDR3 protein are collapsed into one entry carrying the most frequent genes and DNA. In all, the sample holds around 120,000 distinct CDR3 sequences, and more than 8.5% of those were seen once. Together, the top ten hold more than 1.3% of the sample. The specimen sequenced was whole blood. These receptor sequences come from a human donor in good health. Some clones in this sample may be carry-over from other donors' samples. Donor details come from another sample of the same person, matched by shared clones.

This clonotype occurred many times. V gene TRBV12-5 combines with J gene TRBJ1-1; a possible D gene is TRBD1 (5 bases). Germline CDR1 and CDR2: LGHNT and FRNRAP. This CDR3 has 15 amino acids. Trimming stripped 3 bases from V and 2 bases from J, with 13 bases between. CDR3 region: CASGLHRDLNTEAFF. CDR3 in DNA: TGTGCTAGTGGTTTACATAGGGACTTAAACACTGAAGCTTTCTTT.

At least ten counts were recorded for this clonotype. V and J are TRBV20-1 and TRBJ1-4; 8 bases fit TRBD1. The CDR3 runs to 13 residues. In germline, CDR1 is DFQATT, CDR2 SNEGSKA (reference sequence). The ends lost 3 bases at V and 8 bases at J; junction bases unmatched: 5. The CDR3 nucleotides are TGCAGTGCTAGGGACAGGGCGGGGGAAAAACTGTTTTTT. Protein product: CSARDRAGEKLFF.

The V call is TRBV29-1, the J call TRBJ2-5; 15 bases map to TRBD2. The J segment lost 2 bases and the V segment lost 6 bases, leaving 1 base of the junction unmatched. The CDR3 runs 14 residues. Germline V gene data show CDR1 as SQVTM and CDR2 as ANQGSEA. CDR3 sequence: CSVGLAGGQETQYF. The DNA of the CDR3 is TGCAGCGTAGGACTAGCGGGAGGGCAAGAGACCCAGTACTTC.

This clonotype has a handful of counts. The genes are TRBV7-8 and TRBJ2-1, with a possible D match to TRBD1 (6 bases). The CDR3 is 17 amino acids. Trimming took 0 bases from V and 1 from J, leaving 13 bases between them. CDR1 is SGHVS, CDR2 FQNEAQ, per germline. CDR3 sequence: CASSLASGGASYNEQFF. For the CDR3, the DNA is TGTGCCAGCAGCTTAGCGTCTGGGGGCGCGTCCTACAATGAGCAGTTCTTC.

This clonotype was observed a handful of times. CDR3 region: CASSPAGVMNEQYF. The CDR3, as DNA: TGTGCCAGCAGCCCAGCGGGAGTAATGAACGAGCAGTACTTC. The chain links TRBV12-3 or TRBV12-4 to TRBJ2-7, with 8 bases fitting TRBD2. The V and J ends lost 6 bases and 5 bases, in that order; junction bases with no gene match: 9. There are 14 residues in the CDR3.

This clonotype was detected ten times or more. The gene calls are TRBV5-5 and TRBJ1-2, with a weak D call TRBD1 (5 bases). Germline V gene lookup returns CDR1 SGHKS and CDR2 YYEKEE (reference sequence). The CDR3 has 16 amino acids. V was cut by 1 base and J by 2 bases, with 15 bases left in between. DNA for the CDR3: TGTGCCAGCAGCTTGTTGGGTGGGCAGGGAAACTATGGCTACACCTTC. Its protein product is CASSLLGGQGNYGYTF.

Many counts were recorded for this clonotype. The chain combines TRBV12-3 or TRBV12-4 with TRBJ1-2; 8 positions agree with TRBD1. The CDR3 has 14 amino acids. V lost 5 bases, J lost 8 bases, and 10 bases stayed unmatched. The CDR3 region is CASSPQGELGGYTF. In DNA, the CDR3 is TGTGCCAGCAGTCCACAGGGGGAACTTGGGGGCTACACCTTC.

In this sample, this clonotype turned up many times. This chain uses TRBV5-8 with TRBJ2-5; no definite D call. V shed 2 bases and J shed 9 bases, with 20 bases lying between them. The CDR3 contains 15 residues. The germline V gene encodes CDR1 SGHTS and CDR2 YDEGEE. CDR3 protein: CASSFEALQEMSQYF. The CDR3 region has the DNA TGTGCCAGCAGCTTCGAAGCGTTACAAGAGATGTCCCAGTACTTC.